This T cell receptor (beta chain) came from a study of T cells in Graves' hyperthyroidism and ophthalmopathy. Study-level results: Clonotypes that were expanded in thyroid above 0.001 mostly appeared in blood too.

From germline, CDR1 is MNHEY and CDR2 SVGAGI. This CDR3 spans 12 amino acids. Trimming shortened V by 5 bases and J by 5 bases, and 9 bases separated the two germline ends. This clonotype came up many times. As yet, its antigen is unknown. RNA transcripts were the template for amplifying TCR beta CDR3 regions. The primer set for the first-round RT-PCR of the TCR CDR3 was HTBI. TCRdb re-called the multiplex PCR reads through MiXCR, storing one row per CDR3 protein. The sample lists 610,000 or so distinct CDR3 sequences, around 45% occurring once. Patients aged 18 to 65 had newly diagnosed hyperthyroidism that had lasted under 2 months. The study excluded patients with uncontrolled infection, other autoimmune disease, pregnancy or lactation. Diagnosing involved the use of clinical symptoms, serum thyroxine and TRAb, thyroid ultrasound and orbital computed tomography.

Source material: peripheral blood or thyroid tissue (not recorded which). This clonotype originated in a woman aged 18-29 years with Graves' hyperthyroidism. This chain connects TRBV6-5 to TRBJ1-2; no clear D gene. The DNA for the CDR3 is TGTGCCAGCAGTGACACAGAGTATGGCTACACCTTC. Translating gives CASSDTEYGYTF.